This entry lists 4 T cell receptor beta chains sequenced from one sample in a study of technical replicates of blood from a few donors. TCRdb's table, derived via immunoSEQ multiplex PCR, lists solely in-frame clones and lacks some. The sample consists of tens of thousands of clones, about 96% of them appearing once. The specimen sequenced was T cells isolated from PBMCs. These TCRs come from a human donor in good health.

Written as DNA, the CDR3 is TGTGCCAGCAGTTACTCGACCGGACAGCGTAATGAAAAACTGTTTTTT. Protein sequence: CASSYSTGQRNEKLFF. The chain has TRBV6-6 and TRBJ1-4, with D tentatively TRBD1 (6 bases). This CDR3 has 16 residues. V gave up 0 bases and J gave up 4 bases, with 12 bases separating them. Germline lookup yields CDR1 MNHNY and CDR2 SVGAGI (reference sequence).

J is TRBJ2-5 and V is TRBV14; TRBD2 is a possible D gene (6 bases). The CDR3 extends over 13 amino acids. The V end was cut by 4 bases, the J end by 5 bases, with 11 bases between. The germline V gene has CDR1 SGHDN and CDR2 FVKESK. CDR3 nucleotide sequence: TGTGCCAGCAGCCCCGGGGGAGGTGAGACCCAGTACTTC. As protein: CASSPGGGETQYF.

This chain uses TRBV12-5 with TRBJ2-7; 13 bases are shared with TRBD2. Germline-derived CDR1 and CDR2 are LGHNT and FRNRAP. Trimming at V came to 6 bases and at J to 6 bases, leaving 8 bases not matched to a gene. CDR3 length: 15 residues. CDR3 DNA sequence: TGTGCTAGTGGCCCCCCGGGACTAGCGGGACGCGAGCAGTACTTC. It codes for CASGPPGLAGREQYF.

This chain connects TRBV5-5 to TRBJ2-7; D possibly corresponds to TRBD2 (6 bases). Trimming took off 3 bases at V and 2 bases at J, with 12 bases between the two ends. The CDR3 runs 14 residues. Germline CDR1 reads SGHKS; CDR2 reads YYEKEE (reference sequence). The CDR3 reads CASSWNPGAYEQYF. The CDR3, as DNA: TGTGCCAGCAGCTGGAATCCGGGGGCCTACGAGCAGTACTTC.